This TCR beta chain was captured in a study of cytomegalovirus exposure and HLA in healthy donors. Study context: Around 80 million unique TCR sequences came from HLA-typed donors in an early release.

This clone was observed once. Antigen specificity is unknown. V lost 5 bases, J lost 6 bases, and 11 bases lay in between. This CDR3 has 13 amino acids. CDR1 and CDR2 (germline): LNHDA, SQIVND (reference sequence). PCR was performed using 60 Vbeta and 13 Jbeta primers. Produced via immunoSEQ multiplex PCR; TCRdb's table is partial and in-frame only. The sample shows 100,000 to 150,000 clones, about three quarters of them seen only once. Study-wide results and caveats: Segments of the TCR beta V type were, in most cases, productive about 90% or about 30% of the time in an earlier analysis.

The receptor's source is a man aged 50 or older in good health and CMV-seronegative. The V and J genes are TRBV19 and TRBJ2-1; tentatively, D is TRBD2 (5 bases). Material: PBMCs. The CDR3 is CASSPGIPNEQFF. CDR3 DNA sequence: TGTGCCAGTAGTCCGGGGATCCCCAATGAGCAGTTCTTC.